This T cell receptor beta chain appears in the sequencing data of a study of CD8 T cells in ankylosing spondylitis. The authors made TCR beta libraries by quantitative 5'-RACE with molecular barcodes. From the 5' RACE reads, TCRdb called clonotypes with MiXCR, one entry per CDR3 protein. The sample has about 190,000 distinct CDR3 sequences, 10% to 15% seen once. The receptor was isolated from a female donor with ankylosing spondylitis or in good health (not recorded which). Sequenced sample: blood, either unsorted or a sorted T cell fraction (not recorded which).

The CDR3 is CASSTYGARENTGELFF. The CDR3 coding sequence is TGTGCCAGCAGCACCTATGGGGCGCGGGAGAACACCGGGGAGCTGTTTTTT. The rearrangement links TRBV5-6 to TRBJ2-2; D is possibly TRBD2 (6 bases). Germline V CDR1 and CDR2: SGHDT, YYEEEE. The CDR3 covers 17 residues. Trimming cost V 4 bases and J 1 base, with 17 bases left between them.